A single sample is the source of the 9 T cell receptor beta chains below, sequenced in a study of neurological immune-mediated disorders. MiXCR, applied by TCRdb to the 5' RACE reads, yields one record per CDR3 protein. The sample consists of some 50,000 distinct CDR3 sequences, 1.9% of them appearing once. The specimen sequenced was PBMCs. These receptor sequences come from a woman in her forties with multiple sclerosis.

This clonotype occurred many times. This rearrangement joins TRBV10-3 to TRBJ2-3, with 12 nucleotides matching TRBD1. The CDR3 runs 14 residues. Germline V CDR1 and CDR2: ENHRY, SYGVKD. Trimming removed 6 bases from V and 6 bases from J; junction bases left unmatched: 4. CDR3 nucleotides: TGTGCCATCAGGGGGACAGGGGGCGCGGATACGCAGTATTTT. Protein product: CAIRGTGGADTQYF.

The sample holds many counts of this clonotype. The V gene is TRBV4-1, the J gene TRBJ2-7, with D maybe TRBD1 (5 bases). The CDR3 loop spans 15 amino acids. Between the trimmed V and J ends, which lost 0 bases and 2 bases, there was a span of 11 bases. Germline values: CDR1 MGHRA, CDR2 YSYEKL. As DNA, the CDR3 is TGCGCCAGCAGCCAAGATAGGGGATTGACCTACGAGCAGTACTTC. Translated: CASSQDRGLTYEQYF.

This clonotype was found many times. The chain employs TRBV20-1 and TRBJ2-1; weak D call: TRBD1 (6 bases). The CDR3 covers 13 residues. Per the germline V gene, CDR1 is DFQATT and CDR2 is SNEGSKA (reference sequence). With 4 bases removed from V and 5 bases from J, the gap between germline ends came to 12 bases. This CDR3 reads CSATGQSHNEQFF. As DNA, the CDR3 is TGCAGTGCTACCGGACAGTCACACAATGAGCAGTTCTTC.

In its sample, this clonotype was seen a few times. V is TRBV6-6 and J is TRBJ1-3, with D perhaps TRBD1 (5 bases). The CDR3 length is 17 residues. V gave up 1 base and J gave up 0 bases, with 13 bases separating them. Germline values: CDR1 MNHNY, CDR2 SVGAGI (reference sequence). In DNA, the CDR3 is TGTGCCAGCAGTTACTTAAGGGGCGGAGGCTCTGGAAACACCATATATTTT. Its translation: CASSYLRGGGSGNTIYF.

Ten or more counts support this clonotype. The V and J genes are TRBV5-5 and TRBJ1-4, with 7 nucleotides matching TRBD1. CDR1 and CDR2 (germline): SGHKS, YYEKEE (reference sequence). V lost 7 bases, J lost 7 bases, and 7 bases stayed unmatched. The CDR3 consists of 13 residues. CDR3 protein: CASVGQSVEKLFF. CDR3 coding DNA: TGTGCCAGCGTGGGACAGTCAGTTGAAAAACTGTTTTTT.

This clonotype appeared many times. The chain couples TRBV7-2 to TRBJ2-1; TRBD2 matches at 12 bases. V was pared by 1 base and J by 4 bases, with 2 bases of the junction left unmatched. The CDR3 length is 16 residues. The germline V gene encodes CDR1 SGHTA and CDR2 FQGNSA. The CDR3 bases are TGTGCCAGCAGCTTAGTTGGGACTAGCGGGTACAATGAGCAGTTCTTC. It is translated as CASSLVGTSGYNEQFF.

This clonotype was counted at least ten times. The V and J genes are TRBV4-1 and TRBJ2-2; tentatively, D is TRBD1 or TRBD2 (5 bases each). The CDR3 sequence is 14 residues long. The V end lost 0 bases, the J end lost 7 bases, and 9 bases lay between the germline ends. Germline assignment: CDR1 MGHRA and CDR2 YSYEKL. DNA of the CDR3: TGCGCCAGCAGCCAAGAGGGGGTTCACGGGGAGCTGTTTTTT. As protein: CASSQEGVHGELFF.

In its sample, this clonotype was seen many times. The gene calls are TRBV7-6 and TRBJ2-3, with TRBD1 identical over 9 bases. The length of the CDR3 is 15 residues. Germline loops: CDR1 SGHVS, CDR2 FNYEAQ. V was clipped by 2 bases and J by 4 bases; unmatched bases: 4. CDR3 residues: CASSLTGGGPDTQYF. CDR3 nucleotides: TGTGCCAGCAGCTTAACAGGGGGCGGCCCAGATACGCAGTATTTT.

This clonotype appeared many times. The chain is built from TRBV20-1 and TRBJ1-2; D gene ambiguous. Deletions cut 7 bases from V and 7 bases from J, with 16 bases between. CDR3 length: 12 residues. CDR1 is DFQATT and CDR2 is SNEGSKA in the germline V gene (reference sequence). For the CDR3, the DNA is TGCAGTGGCGAACCAGTCGGGCTTGGCTACACCTTC. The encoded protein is CSGEPVGLGYTF.